The 22 T cell receptor beta chains given below trace back to one sample, sequenced in a study of blood T cell repertoires in COVID-19. Only in-frame clones appear in the TCRdb table, and some are missing; sequencing was by immunoSEQ multiplex PCR. The sample holds 250,000 to 350,000 clones, 80% to 85% seen once. The source material was peripheral blood. The receptors stem from a person aged 65-85 years with COVID-19, enrolled during active disease.

The CDR3 here is CKTGVNTEAFF. CDR3 sequence (DNA): TGCAAGACAGGAGTGAACACTGAAGCTTTCTTT. The V and J genes are TRBV20-1 and TRBJ1-1; maybe TRBD1 (6 bases). In germline, CDR1 is DFQATT, CDR2 SNEGSKA (reference sequence). The CDR3 loop spans 11 amino acids.

This clone was counted a single time. The J gene is TRBJ2-5, the V gene TRBV21-1; the DNA was not used to check the table's D call, TRBD2. TRBV21-1 is marked as a pseudogene. There are 16 residues in the CDR3. The CDR3 here is CASSKWALTGDETQYF. As DNA, the CDR3 is TGTGCCAGCAGCAAGTGGGCCCTAACGGGGGACGAGACCCAGTACTTC.

CDR3 region: CASRPPAWTAGGYTF. The CDR3 DNA follows: TGTGCCAGCAGACCACCGGCCTGGACAGCTGGTGGCTACACCTTC. The rearrangement links TRBV6-6 to TRBJ1-2, with a weak D call TRBD1 (6 bases). Germline CDR1 and CDR2: MNHNY and SVGAGI (reference sequence). V gave up 6 bases and J gave up 7 bases, with 21 bases separating them. There are 15 residues in the CDR3.

J is TRBJ1-6 and V is TRBV29-1, with no clear D. V was pared by 6 bases and J by 10 bases, with 16 bases between. CDR1 SQVTM and CDR2 ANQGSEA come from the germline V gene. The CDR3 is 13 amino acids. The CDR3 DNA follows: TGCAGCGTCCAAGGTGCTGTCGGGTCACCCCTCCACTTT. Protein sequence: CSVQGAVGSPLHF.

The chain has TRBV19 and TRBJ1-5; D perhaps matches TRBD1 (6 bases). The V and J ends lost 3 bases and 7 bases respectively, with 10 bases between them. Germline loops: CDR1 LNHDA, CDR2 SQIVND (reference sequence). This CDR3 region has 13 residues. Here the CDR3 reads CASSMDREQPQHF. As DNA, the CDR3 is TGTGCCAGTAGTATGGACAGAGAACAGCCCCAGCATTTT.

The V call is TRBV7-2, the J call TRBJ2-1; 8 nucleotides agree with TRBD2. The V gene end was trimmed by 2 bases and the J gene end by 2 bases; junction bases not matched to a gene: 11. Germline V gene lookup returns CDR1 SGHTA and CDR2 FQGNSA. CDR3 length: 18 amino acids. In nucleotides, the CDR3 is TGTGCCAGCAGCTTATCCATTCCGGGGGGGACGGCCTACAATGAGCAGTTCTTC. This encodes CASSLSIPGGTAYNEQFF.

CDR3 coding DNA: TGTGCCAGCAGTTTGCACAGGGAGTTCACTGAAGCTTTCTTT. Translating gives CASSLHREFTEAFF. This chain connects TRBV28 to TRBJ1-1; TRBD1 is a possible D gene (6 bases). The CDR3 runs 14 residues. In germline, CDR1 is MDHEN, CDR2 SYDVKM. Trimming took off 3 bases at V and 4 bases at J, with 12 bases between the two ends.

The V gene is TRBV5-4, the J gene TRBJ1-1; possible D gene TRBD1, 5 bases. Germline V gene lookup returns CDR1 SGHNT and CDR2 YYREEE (reference sequence). This CDR3 region has 14 residues. V was clipped by 0 bases and J by 4 bases, with 10 bases between them. CDR3: CASSLDPGRTEAFF. CDR3 in DNA: TGTGCCAGCAGCTTGGACCCAGGGCGCACTGAAGCTTTCTTT.

This chain links TRBV7-9 with TRBJ2-7; 11 positions match TRBD2. Germline CDR1 and CDR2: SEHNR and FQNEAQ (reference sequence). J lost 2 bases, V lost 5 bases, and 2 bases had no gene match. The CDR3 sequence is 14 residues long. CDR3: CASSRSGRAYEQYF. DNA for the CDR3: TGTGCCAGCAGCCGTAGCGGGAGGGCCTACGAGCAGTACTTC.

This clone was recorded a few times. The chain links TRBV5-1 to TRBJ2-7, with 9 nucleotides matching TRBD2. The J segment lost 0 bases and the V segment lost 6 bases, leaving 4 bases of the junction unmatched. CDR1 is SGHRS and CDR2 is YFSETQ in the germline V gene. CDR3 length: 14 amino acids. The CDR3 region is CASMPSGDSYEQYF. The CDR3 DNA follows: TGCGCCAGCATGCCTAGCGGGGACTCCTACGAGCAGTACTTC.

Only one count was recorded for this clone. The CDR3 region is CASSSGLAGDSWTGELFF. The CDR3 DNA is TGTGCCAGCAGCTCGGGACTAGCGGGGGACTCTTGGACCGGGGAGCTGTTTTTT. The V gene is TRBV7-2, the J gene TRBJ2-2, with 14 bases lining up with TRBD2. The CDR3 is made up of 18 amino acids. The V segment lost 4 bases and the J segment 5 bases; nucleotides outside the gene matches: 9. Germline CDR1 is SGHTA and CDR2 is FQGNSA. Filled out from reference TRBV7-2 and TRBJ2-2, the complete variable domain reads GAGVSQSPSNKVTEKGKDVELRCDPISGHTALYWYRQSLGQGLEFLIYFQGNSAPDKSGLPSDRFSAERTGGSVSTLTIQRTQQEDSAVYLCASSSGLAGDSWTGELFFGEGSRLTVL.

The gene calls are TRBV9 and TRBJ2-3; 7 bases agree with TRBD2. Per germline, CDR1 SGDLS and CDR2 YYNGEE. V was pared by 5 bases and J by 3 bases, with 6 bases of the junction left unmatched. This CDR3 has 14 amino acids. The CDR3 here is CASSSREGTDTQYF. CDR3 coding DNA: TGTGCCAGCAGTTCGAGGGAGGGTACAGATACGCAGTATTTT.

V is TRBV5-4 and J is TRBJ2-1; 7 positions match TRBD2. The germline CDR1 and CDR2 sequences are SGHNT and YYREEE (reference sequence). This CDR3 spans 15 amino acids. Germline trimming cut 4 bases from V and 0 bases from J; bases unmatched to any gene: 4. The CDR3 is CASSQAGLSYNEQFF. CDR3 DNA: TGTGCCAGCAGCCAAGCGGGACTCTCCTACAATGAGCAGTTCTTC.

The V gene is TRBV27, the J gene TRBJ2-7; TRBD2 is a possible D gene (6 bases). The germline gives CDR1 MNHEY, CDR2 SMNVEV (reference sequence). CDR3 length: 14 residues. Trimming left V 4 bases short and J 1 base short, with 11 bases between. The CDR3 DNA sequence: TGTGCCAGCAGTTCTGGGCGGGAATCCTACGAGCAGTACTTC. Its translation is CASSSGRESYEQYF.

The genes are TRBV19 and TRBJ2-3, with 8 bases identical to TRBD2. The CDR3 covers 14 residues. The trim removed 6 bases at V and 4 bases at J, leaving 6 bases unmatched. Germline V lookup: CDR1 LNHDA, CDR2 SQIVND (reference sequence). CDR3 in amino acids: CASRRPGGADTQYF. The DNA for the CDR3 is TGTGCCAGTAGGAGACCCGGGGGGGCAGATACGCAGTATTTT.

The rearrangement uses TRBV9 and TRBJ1-3; D call uncertain. Germline V gene data show CDR1 as SGDLS and CDR2 as YYNGEE. V lost 2 bases, J lost 0 bases, and 3 bases lay in between. The length of the CDR3 is 13 residues. For the CDR3, the DNA is TGTGCCAGCAGCGTCTTCTCTGGAAACACCATATATTTT. Translation gives CASSVFSGNTIYF.

This chain uses TRBV6-2 or TRBV6-3 with TRBJ1-5; D is uncertain. The CDR3 contains 15 residues. V lost 4 bases, J lost 0 bases, and 10 bases lay in between. The germline V gene encodes CDR1 MNHEY and CDR2 SVGEGT. CDR3 nucleotide sequence: TGTGCCAGCAGTTTCCGACGGAGTAGCAATCAGCCCCAGCATTTT. Translating gives CASSFRRSSNQPQHF.

The chain has TRBV28 and TRBJ2-5; 9 bases are a match to TRBD2. The germline gives CDR1 MDHEN, CDR2 SYDVKM. After removal of 6 bases from V and 5 bases from J, the junction contained 10 bases not matched to a gene. This CDR3 is 15 amino acids long. CDR3 coding DNA: TGTGCCAGCAGACCTCACGCGGGGGGGGGTGAGACCCAGTACTTC. Protein sequence: CASRPHAGGGETQYF.

The chain links TRBV5-4 to TRBJ2-1, with 12 bases identical to TRBD2. V gave up 4 bases and J gave up 4 bases; unmatched junction bases: 3. The germline CDR1 and CDR2 sequences are SGHNT and YYREEE (reference sequence). The CDR3 is 15 amino acids. The CDR3 coding sequence is TGTGCCAGCAGCCTAACTAGCGGGGGGTACAATGAGCAGTTCTTC. It translates to CASSLTSGGYNEQFF.

This clone was counted a single time. The chain couples TRBV3-1 (or the pseudogene TRBV3-2) to TRBJ2-7; 10 bases are a match to TRBD1. V was pared by 0 bases and J by 3 bases, with 2 bases of the junction left unmatched. The CDR3 has 15 residues. Germline CDR1 LGHDT, CDR2 YNNKEL (reference sequence). The CDR3 nucleotides read TGTGCCAGCAGCCAAGAGGGACAGGGGTTCTACGAGCAGTACTTC. Translation: CASSQEGQGFYEQYF.

J is TRBJ2-5 and V is TRBV28; D is possibly TRBD2 (7 bases). The germline V gene encodes CDR1 MDHEN and CDR2 SYDVKM. The CDR3 spans 19 residues. V was trimmed by 5 bases and J by 5 bases, leaving 30 bases between them. The CDR3 spells CASSPPEGGGLRVLETQYF. The CDR3 bases are TGTGCCAGCAGTCCCCCTGAGGGGGGGGGCCTTAGAGTCTTGGAGACCCAGTACTTC. Variable domain in full (rest from reference TRBV28 and TRBJ2-5): DVKVTQSSRYLVKRTGEKVFLECVQDMDHENMFWYRQDPGLGLRLIYFSYDVKMKEKGDIPEGYSVSREKKERFSLILESASTNQTSMYLCASSPPEGGGLRVLETQYFGPGTRLLVL.

V usage is TRBV11-2 and J usage is TRBJ1-3; D may be TRBD1 (6 bases). Trimming pared 5 bases from V and 0 bases from J, leaving 14 bases between. Per germline, CDR1 SGHAT and CDR2 FQNNGV. The CDR3 covers 16 residues. CDR3 DNA sequence: TGTGCCAGCAGCCTAACAGGGACGAACTCTGGAAACACCATATATTTT. It is translated as CASSLTGTNSGNTIYF.